The source of this TCR beta chain is a study of blood T cell repertoires in COVID-19. Study overall: Researchers got acute and convalescent COVID-19 samples from the United States, Italy and Spain. In each case, the material was cDNA or gDNA derived from T cells, B-cell-depleted T cells, or PBMCs.

Authors' data handling: Cell counts per sample came from amplifying reference gene primers. Generated by immunoSEQ multiplex PCR, the TCRdb table keeps only in-frame clones and is missing some. V and J calls plus clone size are reproduced from that table; the DNA served to infer D and trimming. The table includes 160,000 or so clones, about four fifths detected once. This CDR3 is built from 18 residues. Losses at the gene ends were 2 bases for V and 4 bases for J; bases not matched to a gene: 16. Germline-derived CDR1 and CDR2 are MNHEY and SMNVEV (reference sequence). This chain joins TRBV27 and TRBJ2-7, with 8 positions matching TRBD2. This sequence originates from a woman of 80 years or more with acute or convalescent COVID-19. Material for sequencing was peripheral blood. In nucleotides, the CDR3 is TGTGCCAGCAGTTTACGGATTTGGGTAGCGGGAACACCATACGAGCAGTACTTC. Its protein product is CASSLRIWVAGTPYEQYF.